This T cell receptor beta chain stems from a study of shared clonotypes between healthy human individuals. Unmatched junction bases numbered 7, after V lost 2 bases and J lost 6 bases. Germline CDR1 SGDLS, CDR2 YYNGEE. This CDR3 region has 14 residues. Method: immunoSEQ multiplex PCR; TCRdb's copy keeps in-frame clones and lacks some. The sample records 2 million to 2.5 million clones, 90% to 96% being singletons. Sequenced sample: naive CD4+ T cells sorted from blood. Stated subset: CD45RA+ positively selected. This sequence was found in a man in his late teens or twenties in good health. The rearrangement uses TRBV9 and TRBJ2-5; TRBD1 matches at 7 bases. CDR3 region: CASSVDTGVKTQYF. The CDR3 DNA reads TGTGCCAGCAGCGTTGACACAGGGGTAAAGACCCAGTACTTC.